This entry lists 28 T cell receptor beta chains sequenced from one sample in a study of blood T cell repertoires in COVID-19. The repertoire was sequenced with immunoSEQ multiplex PCR; TCRdb's copy has only in-frame clones and lacks some. Found here are 200,000 to 300,000 clones, more than 85% of them singletons; the top ten hold about 5.2%. Input material: peripheral blood. The receptors derive from a woman aged 55-75 years with COVID-19, enrolled during active disease.

J is TRBJ2-7 and V is TRBV28; 10 nucleotides agree with TRBD1. V shed 5 bases, J shed 5 bases, and the junction held 6 bases outside the gene matches. This CDR3 is 14 amino acids long. In germline, CDR1 is MDHEN, CDR2 SYDVKM. Here the CDR3 reads CASSRTGGLDEQYF. Written as DNA, the CDR3 is TGTGCCAGCAGTCGGACAGGGGGGTTGGACGAGCAGTACTTC.

This clone showed up just a few times. The chain links TRBV20-1 to TRBJ1-1; maybe TRBD1 (6 bases). This CDR3 has 11 residues. Germline values: CDR1 DFQATT, CDR2 SNEGSKA (reference sequence). Trimming took off 4 bases at V and 7 bases at J, with 10 bases between the two ends. The chain's CDR3 is CSATRTVEAFF. The CDR3 DNA reads TGCAGTGCTACGAGGACAGTTGAAGCTTTCTTT.

The table lists this clone with a few counts. This CDR3 reads CASRDRGGGYTF. The DNA of the CDR3 is TGTGCCAGCCGGGACAGGGGTGGCGGCTACACCTTC. The chain combines TRBV6-5 with TRBJ1-2, with 10 positions matching TRBD1. The CDR3 covers 12 residues. V lost 8 bases, J lost 8 bases, and 5 bases stayed unmatched. Germline CDR1 reads MNHEY; CDR2 reads SVGAGI.

This rearrangement joins TRBV6-1 to TRBJ2-1, with 8 bases aligning to TRBD1. The CDR3 contains 16 residues. The ends lost 0 bases at V and 5 bases at J; junction bases unmatched: 6. Germline V gene lookup returns CDR1 MNHNS and CDR2 SASEGT. In nucleotides, the CDR3 is TGTGCCAGCAGTGAAGCGGACAGGGTGGTGGACAATGAGCAGTTCTTC. Amino acid sequence: CASSEADRVVDNEQFF.

The J gene is TRBJ1-1, the V gene TRBV6-5, with unresolved D. V was clipped by 7 bases and J by 4 bases, with 10 bases between them. The CDR3 loop spans 12 amino acids. The germline V gene encodes CDR1 MNHEY and CDR2 SVGAGI. In DNA form, the CDR3 reads TGTGCCAGCACTCGGGTTGCCACTGAAGCTTTCTTT. This sequence encodes CASTRVATEAFF.

This clone appeared a single time. The V call is TRBV11-2, the J call TRBJ1-3; D unclear. Germline CDR1 reads SGHAT; CDR2 reads FQNNGV. The CDR3 length is 13 residues. V lost 0 bases to trimming and J lost 5 bases, with 5 bases between them. The CDR3 nucleotides are TGTGCCAGCAGCTTAGAGGCTCGAAACACCATATATTTT. Amino acid sequence: CASSLEARNTIYF.

In the case of this clone: Germline is not matched at one junction end, which may reflect a read error. V and J are TRBV4-2 and TRBJ2-1; 8 bases are a match to TRBD2. This CDR3 has 15 residues. In germline, CDR1 is LGHNA, CDR2 YNFKEQ. The CDR3 nucleotides read TGTGCCAGCAGTCAAGTACTAGCGGAGTTTAATGAGCAGTTCTTC. Translation gives CASSQVLAEFNEQFF.

The chain couples TRBV7-9 to TRBJ1-2, with D hard to call. Germline V gene data show CDR1 as SEHNR and CDR2 as FQNEAQ (reference sequence). Deletions cut 3 bases from V and 2 bases from J, with 7 bases between. The CDR3 totals 13 residues. The CDR3: CASSFGQNYGYTF. As DNA, the CDR3 is TGTGCCAGCAGCTTTGGGCAGAACTATGGCTACACCTTC.

As for this clone: The DNA is omitted, as the CDR3 cannot be located on it reliably, and the CDR3 follows TCRdb's listing. The rearrangement uses TRBV21-1 and TRBJ2-7; the table names TRBD1, a call not compared with the DNA. TRBV21-1 is noted as a pseudogene. The CDR3 is 16 amino acids in total, end residues counted. The CDR3 is CASSKVWGQGTYEQYF.

The chain combines TRBV4-3 with TRBJ2-3; TRBD2 matches 9 bases. The CDR3 has 15 amino acids. Germline loops: CDR1 LGHNA, CDR2 YSLEER. Germline trimming cut 3 bases from V and 0 bases from J; bases unmatched to any gene: 1. The CDR3 bases are TGCGCCAGCAGCCACACTAGCGGGAGCACAGATACGCAGTATTTT. Translation gives CASSHTSGSTDTQYF.

The chain uses TRBV14 and TRBJ2-7; TRBD1 matches at 7 bases. V gave up 4 bases and J gave up 9 bases; unmatched junction bases: 9. The CDR3 has 13 amino acids. Germline V gene data show CDR1 as SGHDN and CDR2 as FVKESK. The DNA of the CDR3 is TGTGCCAGCAGCCTCACAGGGGTTTCAGGGCAGTACTTC. Protein product: CASSLTGVSGQYF.

The rearrangement uses TRBV30 and TRBJ1-2; D gene uncertain. The V gene lost 4 bases and the J gene lost 1 base, with 16 bases spanning the gap. The CDR3 contains 15 residues. From germline, CDR1 is GTSNPN and CDR2 SVGIG (reference sequence). The CDR3: CAWMVGIGINYGYTF. CDR3 DNA sequence: TGTGCCTGGATGGTTGGAATCGGGATTAACTATGGCTACACCTTC.

The rearrangement joins TRBV19 to TRBJ2-1; tentative D call: TRBD1 (6 bases). The CDR3 has 13 residues. CDR1 LNHDA and CDR2 SQIVND come from the germline V gene (reference sequence). V lost 3 bases, J lost 8 bases, and 11 bases lay in between. CDR3 sequence (DNA): TGTGCCAGTAGTATTGGCAGGGGCGATGAGCAGTTCTTC. Translation: CASSIGRGDEQFF.

The chain couples TRBV19 to TRBJ2-5, with D possibly TRBD1 on 5 matching bases. Trimming pared 4 bases from V and 4 bases from J, leaving 13 bases between. Germline CDR1 LNHDA, CDR2 SQIVND (reference sequence). CDR3 length equals 14 residues. CDR3: CASSRVGDGETQYF. The CDR3 coding sequence is TGTGCCAGTAGTAGAGTAGGGGATGGAGAGACCCAGTACTTC. Based on the CDR3 plus reference TRBV19 and TRBJ2-5, the full variable domain is DGGITQSPKYLFRKEGQNVTLSCEQNLNHDAMYWYRQDPGQGLRLIYYSQIVNDFQKGDIAEGYSVSREKKESFPLTVTSAQKNPTAFYLCASSRVGDGETQYFGPGTRLLVL.

This chain links TRBV7-6 with TRBJ1-5; D unresolved. V lost 2 bases, J lost 2 bases, and 10 bases lay in between. The CDR3 sequence is 15 residues long. Germline lookup yields CDR1 SGHVS and CDR2 FNYEAQ. CDR3 residues: CASSLRTGGNQPQHF. The DNA for the CDR3 is TGTGCCAGCAGCTTAAGGACTGGTGGCAATCAGCCCCAGCATTTT.

The J gene is TRBJ2-3, the V gene TRBV7-2, with D possibly matching TRBD2 (7 bases). In germline, CDR1 is SGHTA, CDR2 FQGNSA. The CDR3 covers 11 residues. V was shortened by 8 bases and J by 7 bases, with 10 bases between the two germline ends. The CDR3 is CASGGANTQYF. The CDR3 DNA reads as TGTGCCAGCGGGGGGGCAAATACGCAGTATTTT.

This rearrangement joins TRBV28 to TRBJ2-5; tentatively, D is TRBD1 (7 bases). From germline, CDR1 is MDHEN and CDR2 SYDVKM. Deletions cut 7 bases from V and 0 bases from J, with 33 bases between. This CDR3 has 21 amino acids. CDR3 in DNA: TGTGCCAGCATCAGGGGGGTTGCGGCGACTACGCAAGACTGGAACCAAGAGACCCAGTACTTC. Its translation: CASIRGVAATTQDWNQETQYF.

The CDR3 reads CASIGLAGSNEQFF. The CDR3 region has the DNA TGTGCCAGCATCGGACTAGCGGGGTCCAATGAGCAGTTCTTC. The genes are TRBV7-2 and TRBJ2-1; TRBD2 agrees at 12 bases. The CDR3 is 14 amino acids. Germline V lookup: CDR1 SGHTA, CDR2 FQGNSA. Trimming took 7 bases from V and 6 from J; bases not matched to a gene: 4.

The chain is built from TRBV4-2 and TRBJ1-5; D may be TRBD1 (6 bases). The CDR3 is made up of 16 amino acids. V was shortened by 1 base and J by 2 bases, with 12 bases between the two germline ends. Germline V lookup: CDR1 LGHNA, CDR2 YNFKEQ. The CDR3, as DNA: TGTGCCAGCAGCCAAGCCTTGAGACAGGGCAATCAGCCCCAGCATTTT. Encoded protein: CASSQALRQGNQPQHF.

CDR3 sequence (DNA): TGTGCCAGCAGTTTATTTAGCGGATCAGGGGATACGCAGTATTTT. Its protein is CASSLFSGSGDTQYF. This chain uses TRBV28 with TRBJ2-3; TRBD2 is a possible D gene (6 bases). CDR1 is MDHEN and CDR2 is SYDVKM in the germline V gene. Trimming shortened V by 1 base and J by 6 bases, and 14 bases separated the two germline ends. The CDR3 spans 15 residues.

CDR3 coding DNA: TGTGCCAGTAGTATGAACAGGGACTACGAGCAGTACTTC. Translated: CASSMNRDYEQYF. The V and J genes are TRBV19 and TRBJ2-7; D is possibly TRBD1 (6 bases). V gave up 3 bases and J gave up 3 bases, with 9 bases separating them. The CDR3 sequence is 13 residues long. CDR1 LNHDA and CDR2 SQIVND come from the germline V gene (reference sequence).

The chain is built from TRBV6-2 or TRBV6-3 and TRBJ2-1, with 8 bases fitting TRBD2. Germline V gene sequence: CDR1 MNHEY, CDR2 SVGEGT. Trimming cost V 5 bases and J 1 base; bases outside gene matches: 13. The CDR3 has 18 residues. This CDR3 reads CASSPFMPRGASYNEQFF. CDR3 DNA sequence: TGTGCCAGCAGTCCCTTTATGCCGCGGGGGGCGTCCTACAATGAGCAGTTCTTC.

This clone was seen once. This chain uses TRBV7-8 with TRBJ2-4; D possibly corresponds to TRBD2 (5 bases). V lost 3 bases and J lost 8, with 17 bases in between. The CDR3 extends over 15 amino acids. The germline gives CDR1 SGHVS, CDR2 FQNEAQ. Here the CDR3 reads CASSFEGSGFDIQYF. The CDR3 region has the DNA TGTGCCAGCAGCTTCGAGGGATCTGGGTTCGACATTCAGTACTTC.

The table lists this clone with a count of one. V and J are TRBV15 and TRBJ1-6; the D is unclear. Germline V gives CDR1 LNHNV, CDR2 YYDKDF (reference sequence). The CDR3 contains 12 residues. Trimming left V 5 bases short and J 7 bases short, with 6 bases between. CDR3 amino acids: CATSQINSPLHF. CDR3 coding DNA: TGTGCCACCAGCCAGATAAATTCACCCCTCCACTTT.

V and J are TRBV18 and TRBJ2-6; 7 positions match TRBD2. Germline loops: CDR1 KGHSH, CDR2 LQKENI. V shed 8 bases, J shed 0 bases, and the junction held 4 bases outside the gene matches. The length of the CDR3 is 15 residues. The CDR3 DNA follows: TGTGCCAGCACCAAGCGGGGCTCTGGGGCCAACGTCCTGACTTTC. It is translated as CASTKRGSGANVLTF.

The J gene is TRBJ1-1, the V gene TRBV28; 7 bases are a match to TRBD1. V was clipped by 6 bases and J by 4 bases; unmatched bases: 5. This CDR3 spans 13 amino acids. Germline V gives CDR1 MDHEN, CDR2 SYDVKM. The CDR3 loop reads CASRPGGSTEAFF. DNA of the CDR3: TGTGCCAGCAGGCCAGGGGGTAGCACTGAAGCTTTCTTT. The full variable domain, in which reference TRBV28 and TRBJ1-1 provide the parts outside the CDR3, is DVKVTQSSRYLVKRTGEKVFLECVQDMDHENMFWYRQDPGLGLRLIYFSYDVKMKEKGDIPEGYSVSREKKERFSLILESASTNQTSMYLCASRPGGSTEAFFGQGTRLTVV.

This clone turned up a few times. The rearrangement joins TRBV11-2 to TRBJ2-3, with 9 bases fitting TRBD2. The CDR3 totals 16 residues. Germline V gene sequence: CDR1 SGHAT, CDR2 FQNNGV. J was trimmed by 3 bases and V by 2 bases; bases with no gene match: 6. The CDR3 spells CASSLSRREGTDTQYF. In nucleotides, the CDR3 is TGTGCCAGCAGCTTAAGTCGGCGGGAGGGTACAGATACGCAGTATTTT.

This sequence joins TRBV7-9 and TRBJ1-4; no reliable D call. The germline gives CDR1 SEHNR, CDR2 FQNEAQ (reference sequence). The CDR3 contains 15 residues. With 4 bases removed from V and 8 bases from J, the gap between germline ends came to 17 bases. The CDR3, as DNA: TGTGCCAGCAGCTCAGGCCCCTCCGAAAAGGAAAAACTGTTTTTT. This sequence encodes CASSSGPSEKEKLFF.